The present T cell receptor beta chain was sequenced within a study of blood T cell repertoires in COVID-19. About the research overall: PBMCs, B-cell-depleted T cells, or T cells provided the cDNA or gDNA that made up the material.

Some clones are missing from TCRdb's copy, which holds only in-frame ones; the method was immunoSEQ multiplex PCR. This table has about 500,000 clones, approximately 89% appearing once. Seattle's cohort entered during active infection and was followed longitudinally. The V and J ends lost 6 bases and 7 bases, in that order; junction bases with no gene match: 9. The CDR3 totals 13 residues. The germline CDR1 and CDR2 sequences are MNHEY and SVGAGI. Sequenced input: peripheral blood. The chain combines TRBV6-5 with TRBJ2-7; TRBD2 matches at 7 bases. The receptor was isolated from a man between 18 and 29 years old with COVID-19, enrolled during active disease. The CDR3 DNA reads TGTGCCAGCAGGGGGACTACTCGTCGAGAGCAGTACTTC. Translation gives CASRGTTRREQYF.